This T cell receptor (beta chain) was sequenced for a study of CD8+CD57+ T cells in acquired aplastic anemia. Study context: On average, sorted CD4+ and CD8+ cells gave approximately 3.5 ug of DNA. General study points: In CD8+ cells, Simpson's diversity showed no significant difference between patients and controls. Found in both controls and patients were some 31 CD8+ CDR3 sequences.

Genomic DNA constituted the template upon which TCR beta VDJ and CDR3 profiling was performed. TCRdb independently ran MiXCR on the reads; one entry per CDR3 protein. The repertoire holds around 170,000 distinct CDR3 sequences, roughly half seen once, with 8.5% to 10% in the top ten. V shed 6 bases, J shed 5 bases, and the junction held 6 bases outside the gene matches. CDR1 and CDR2 (germline): SGHAT, FQDESV (reference sequence). The length of the CDR3 is 14 residues. To note about this clonotype: What it binds is unknown.

Patients chosen for sequencing had shown CD8+CD57+ cell expansion by flow cytometry. The sample was sorted CD4+, CD8+, or CD8+CD57+ T cells (not recorded which) from PBMCs. This chain joins TRBV11-1 and TRBJ2-3, with 9 bases aligning to TRBD2. The origin of this receptor is a human donor with aplastic anemia. CDR3 bases: TGTGCCAGCAGGATAGCGGGAGTGATAGATACGCAGTATTTT. Translation gives CASRIAGVIDTQYF.